The sequence of this TCR beta chain was determined in a study of shared clonotypes between healthy human individuals (dated by TCRdb to 2018 to 2020). For the study in its entirety: The cohort included a few men and a couple of women between 18 and 49 years of age. Per donor, three plates each were used for CD4 naive and CD4 memory, two for CD8 naive, and one for CD8 memory. To estimate repertoire size and how much clonotype sharing occurs between individuals, the study deeply sequenced the blood TCR repertoires of several healthy adults. Different laboratories and diverse techniques were used to prepare libraries and sequence TCR repertoires, to increase sequencing depth and limit assay-specific biases. Per donor, leukapheresis produced somewhere between about 0.94 and 9.5 billion PBMCs. General conclusions and limits of the study: Naive subsets generally had larger estimated clonotype richness than memory subsets. Sharing across a handful of donors was observed for roughly 5% of naive CD4, over 3% of naive CD8, over 2% of memory CD4, and roughly 0.4% of memory CD8 clonotypes. Rarefaction of sorted-subset datasets indicated incomplete sequencing despite the large sequencing depth. Compared with non-shared clonotypes, the clonotypes found in all four sorted-subset donors had higher generation probabilities. Only blood was sampled, and tissue TCR repertoires likely differ from those in blood. Based on pairwise subsampling, the degree of clonotype sharing among donors was expected to be affected by sequencing depth. The small number of donors limited the genetic and exposure-history diversity represented.

V is cut back by 2 bases and J by 6 bases, with 9 bases in the junction unmatched. The germline V gene supplies CDR1 SGHRS and CDR2 YFSETQ. From the cysteine through the phenylalanine, the CDR3 covers 15 amino acids. Only the CDR3 part of the read is kept: 45 bases, read in frame from the first base. Using the deep immunoSEQ assay, multiplex PCR amplified TCR CDR3 regions from genomic DNA. Extracted genomic DNA from each cell subset was spread evenly across all wells of several immunoSEQ 96-well plates, with each plate serving as a replicate. For sorted subsets, around 0.2 ug of genomic DNA, equivalent to some 30,000 T cell genomes, went into each replicate PCR. Purified libraries were measured with a Qubit 3.0 fluorometer, size-checked on a Bioanalyzer 2100, and measured again with the KAPA Library Quantification kit. A separate single-read 150-cycle Illumina NextSeq 550 flow cell was used to sequence each immunoSEQ 96-well plate. The study's processing was this. Because only junctional sequences without quality scores were contained in the immunoSEQ output, filtering matching that applied to full-length reads could not be performed. Sequences were annotated with PyIR, a Python wrapper for IgBLAST v1.9, and V/J genes and CDR3 were assigned using IMGT germline references. Reads with weak V/J assignments (E-value above 1e-6), missing CDR3, stop codons, out-of-frame junctions, or ambiguous translated residues were removed. A V3J clonotype was defined by an identical inferred V gene, J gene, and CDR3 amino acid sequence. The percentage overlap between two repertoires was calculated by dividing the number of shared unique clonotypes by the size of the smaller repertoire. Richness of each repertoire was evaluated using RTK rarefaction, the Chao1 estimator, and Recon v2.1 estimates of unobserved clonotypes. Generation probabilities for all TCRbeta clonotypes obtained by the gDNA method from a few donors were computed using OLGA. Drawn from immuneACCESS, this table holds only the in-frame rearrangements with V and J called that TCRdb kept. Clones are partly lost; checked studies trace under half to an unresolved V gene and leave the rest unexplained. Clonal size and the V and J genes are those of that table, whereas D and trimming came from the DNA. The sample data list about 1.1 million clones, and roughly 74% of these were observed just once. The ten largest clones take up under 0.8% of the sample.

As concerns this clone: Its cognate antigen has yet to be identified. No base-level quality is on record; no much larger clone is a single base apart.

The donors were healthy, HIV-negative adults with no recently reported acute infections or vaccinations. Every donor was a Caucasian adult residing in Nashville, Tennessee, USA. CD4+ T cells were enriched through magnetic negative selection, after which naive cells were positively selected on CD45RA and the remaining negative fraction served as the memory subset. Blood was obtained by leukapheresis, after which PBMCs were separated by Ficoll-Histopaque density gradient centrifugation and cryopreserved in liquid nitrogen vapor phase. Purity and quantity of every magnetically sorted T cell population were checked by analytical flow cytometry. From each sorted fraction, genomic DNA was isolated and quantified by UV absorbance on a Nanodrop 2000c.

This receptor was obtained from a young man in good health. Some clones in this sample may be carry-over from other donors' samples. The chain links TRBV5-1 with TRBJ2-7, with 9 bases in between that match TRBD2. Sequences were obtained from memory CD4+ T cells from PBMCs. The cell subset or site tag for this specimen amounts to: CD45RA-negative fraction. The CDR3 corresponds to CASSFQAGGQGEQYF. The DNA sequence follows: TGCGCCAGCAGCTTTCAGGCGGGAGGGCAGGGCGAGCAGTACTTC.